The entry below describes one T cell receptor (beta chain). What it binds is unknown. The source of the sample is a study of cytomegalovirus exposure and HLA in healthy donors. Study-wide context: Across under 450 genotyped donors, around 82% landed in the Caucasian-associated ancestry cluster.

The PCR contained 60 Vbeta and 13 Jbeta primers. Data came from immunoSEQ multiplex PCR; TCRdb stores just in-frame clones and leaves some out. In the table there are 150,000 to 200,000 clones, approximately 70% of which are singletons. V was shortened by 4 bases and J by 9 bases, with 19 bases between the two germline ends. The germline gives CDR1 GTSNPN, CDR2 SVGIG (reference sequence). CDR3 length: 14 residues. The study's findings and limits: Later on, a genetic analysis was performed. It linked a missense variant in DCLRE1C with V- and J-gene trimming of TCR beta. Segments of the TCR beta V type were, in most cases, productive about 90% or about 30% of the time in an earlier analysis.

Source material: PBMCs. This TCR came from a man in his forties in good health and CMV-seropositive. The rearrangement joins TRBV30 to TRBJ1-5; maybe TRBD1 (5 bases). CDR3 sequence: CAWTREASGGPQHF. The CDR3, as DNA: TGTGCCTGGACCAGAGAGGCCTCCGGGGGGCCCCAGCATTTT. The full variable domain, with the rest looked up from reference TRBV30 and TRBJ1-5, is SQTIHQWPATLVQPVGSPLSLECTVEGTSNPNLYWYRQAAGRGLQLLFYSVGIGQISSEVPQNLSASRPQDRQFILSSKKLLLSDSGFYLCAWTREASGGPQHFGDGTRLSIL.